Following are 26 T cell receptor beta chains from one sample sequenced in a study of identical twins. TCRdb fed the 5' RACE reads into MiXCR, producing one record per CDR3 protein. The sample includes about 790,000 distinct CDR3 sequences, 15% to 20% of them seen just once. These data are also associated with another study on T cells expressing NK-cell markers.

Source material: PBMCs. The receptors originated from a woman aged 18-29 years in good health.

Only a few counts were recorded for this clonotype. This chain joins TRBV12-3 or TRBV12-4 and TRBJ2-2, with D perhaps given as TRBD1 or TRBD2 (5 bases each). This CDR3 region has 14 residues. The V and J ends lost 2 bases and 4 bases respectively, with 8 bases between them. This CDR3 is CASSLKRGTGELFF. CDR3 coding DNA: TGTGCCAGCAGTTTAAAGAGGGGCACCGGGGAGCTGTTTTTT.

This clonotype turned up a few times. The chain carries TRBV7-2 and TRBJ2-1; D might be TRBD2 (6 bases). Germline V CDR1 and CDR2: SGHTA, FQGNSA. The CDR3 is made up of 16 amino acids. The V and J ends lost 0 bases and 12 bases respectively, with 21 bases between them. The CDR3 sequence is CASSLAYSRGGAGQFF. DNA for the CDR3: TGTGCCAGCAGCTTAGCGTATTCTCGGGGCGGGGCAGGGCAGTTCTTC.

The chain links TRBV7-2 to TRBJ2-3; 8 nucleotides line up with TRBD2. V dropped 5 bases and J dropped 5; count of bases not matched to a gene: 9. The germline CDR1 and CDR2 sequences are SGHTA and FQGNSA. CDR3 length: 15 residues. The CDR3 is CASSRLAGPGDTQYF. The CDR3 DNA follows: TGTGCCAGCAGCAGGTTAGCGGGGCCGGGAGATACGCAGTATTTT.

The chain joins TRBV19 to TRBJ2-7; D unresolved. Trimming shortened V by 5 bases and J by 1 base, and 12 bases separated the two germline ends. The CDR3 spans 14 residues. Looked up from germline, CDR1 is LNHDA and CDR2 is SQIVND (reference sequence). The CDR3 sequence is CASSYQVLSYEQYF. As DNA, the CDR3 is TGTGCCAGTAGTTACCAGGTCTTGTCCTACGAGCAGTACTTC.

The chain combines TRBV18 with TRBJ2-5; D is ambiguous. The CDR3 sequence is 14 residues long. Germline CDR1 and CDR2: KGHSH and LQKENI. Trimming cost V 1 base and J 5 bases, with 11 bases left between them. In DNA form, the CDR3 reads TGTGCCAGCTCACCACTCCTAAATCTTGAGACCCAGTACTTC. Protein: CASSPLLNLETQYF. The full variable domain, in which reference TRBV18 and TRBJ2-5 provide the parts outside the CDR3, is NAGVMQNPRHLVRRRGQEARLRCSPMKGHSHVYWYRQLPEEGLKFMVYLQKENIIDESGMPKERFSAEFPKEGPSILRIQQVVRGDSAAYFCASSPLLNLETQYFGPGTRLLVL.

The V call is TRBV20-1, the J call TRBJ2-1; no reliable D call. The CDR3 runs to 15 residues. Trimming removed 3 bases from V and 6 bases from J, with 18 bases in between. The V gene's germline CDR1 is DFQATT and CDR2 SNEGSKA (reference sequence). Here the CDR3 reads CSARSPADKGNEQFF. CDR3 coding DNA: TGCAGTGCTAGGTCCCCAGCCGATAAGGGCAATGAGCAGTTCTTC.

The gene calls are TRBV9 and TRBJ2-7; a weak D match, TRBD2 (7 bases). The CDR3 consists of 14 residues. Per germline, CDR1 SGDLS and CDR2 YYNGEE. The V and J ends lost 5 bases and 1 base respectively, with 13 bases between them. This CDR3 reads CASSDGGLSYEQYF. DNA for the CDR3: TGTGCCAGCAGTGACGGGGGGCTATCCTACGAGCAGTACTTC.

The rearrangement joins TRBV12-3 or TRBV12-4 to TRBJ2-5; no clear D gene. V was trimmed by 2 bases and J by 5 bases, leaving 6 bases between them. The CDR3 totals 12 residues. The CDR3 nucleotides read TGTGCCAGCAGTTTAATCGTGGAGACCCAGTACTTC. It is translated as CASSLIVETQYF.

This clonotype was detected ten times or more. The chain links TRBV20-1 to TRBJ2-7; 10 bases align to TRBD1. J lost 5 bases, V lost 3 bases, and 10 bases had no gene match. The CDR3 is made up of 15 amino acids. Per germline, CDR1 DFQATT and CDR2 SNEGSKA (reference sequence). Written as DNA, the CDR3 is TGCAGTGCTAGGACCCCCGGGACAGGGGTCCACGAGCAGTACTTC. Amino acid sequence: CSARTPGTGVHEQYF.

This clonotype was seen more than once but under ten times. An end of the junction does not agree with germline; a read error may underlie this. This CDR3 reads CASSDGSANSYEQYF. CDR3 DNA: TGCGCCAGCAGTGACGGGTCCGCGAACTCCTACGAGCAGTATTTC. This chain uses TRBV10-1 with TRBJ2-7; D gene uncertain. The germline CDR1 and CDR2 sequences are WNHNN and SYGVQD (reference sequence). The CDR3 is made up of 15 amino acids.

This chain uses TRBV12-3 or TRBV12-4 with TRBJ1-1; D perhaps matches TRBD1 (6 bases). CDR3 length: 13 residues. The ends were cut back, 3 bases at V and 4 bases at J, with 9 bases in the middle. The CDR3: CASSFTGTTEAFF. The DNA of the CDR3 is TGTGCCAGCAGTTTCACAGGGACCACTGAAGCTTTCTTT.

The chain joins TRBV5-1 to TRBJ1-4; D unclear. Trimming removed 0 bases at V and 10 bases at J, with 10 bases between. The CDR3 length is 13 residues. Germline V CDR1 and CDR2: SGHRS, YFSETQ. The CDR3 sequence is CASSLEAGGKLFF. The CDR3 region has the DNA TGCGCCAGCAGCTTGGAGGCAGGTGGAAAACTGTTTTTT.

This clonotype was detected many times. The chain combines TRBV4-3 with TRBJ2-3, with TRBD2 matching over 13 bases. Germline CDR1 is LGHNA and CDR2 is YSLEER. The CDR3 sequence is 15 residues long. The J segment lost 4 bases and the V segment lost 4 bases, leaving 2 bases of the junction unmatched. CDR3 sequence: CASSLGLAGSDTQYF. The CDR3 nucleotides read TGCGCCAGCAGCCTGGGACTAGCGGGATCAGATACGCAGTATTTT.

This clonotype showed up just a few times. The genes are TRBV7-8 and TRBJ2-7, with a weak D call TRBD1 (6 bases). The germline V and J ends were trimmed by 5 bases and 3 bases, with 14 bases remaining between them. The CDR3 totals 14 residues. CDR1 is SGHVS and CDR2 is FQNEAQ in the germline V gene. CDR3 sequence (DNA): TGTGCCAGCAGCCCTGCAGGGGTCGGCTACGAGCAGTACTTC. Encoded protein: CASSPAGVGYEQYF.

This clonotype was seen only a few times. The rearrangement links TRBV29-1 to TRBJ1-5; D perhaps matches TRBD1 (6 bases). Trimming took off 6 bases at V and 6 bases at J, with 12 bases between the two ends. CDR3 length: 12 amino acids. Looked up from germline, CDR1 is SQVTM and CDR2 is ANQGSEA. The CDR3 DNA reads TGCAGCGTAGGGGGTCGGGGTCAGCCCCAGCATTTT. It specifies CSVGGRGQPQHF.

The V call is TRBV20-1, the J call TRBJ2-5; TRBD1 matches at 10 bases. The junction had 4 bases not matched to a gene; V was cut back by 5 bases and J by 4 bases. This CDR3 contains 13 residues. Germline V gene data show CDR1 as DFQATT and CDR2 as SNEGSKA (reference sequence). Here the CDR3 DNA reads TGCAGTGCTGTCCGGGACAGGGGAGAGACCCAGTACTTC. Its translation is CSAVRDRGETQYF.

This clonotype was detected only a few times. V usage is TRBV25-1 and J usage is TRBJ2-7; D gene uncertain. CDR3 size: 15 residues. CDR1 and CDR2 (germline): MGHDK, SYGVNS. The V and J ends lost 0 bases and 6 bases respectively, with 15 bases between them. CDR3 amino acids: CASSEYWLSSGEQYF. CDR3 in DNA: TGTGCCAGCAGTGAATATTGGCTGTCATCGGGCGAGCAGTACTTC.

This chain joins TRBV20-1 and TRBJ2-6; no firm D call. CDR1 is DFQATT and CDR2 is SNEGSKA in the germline V gene (reference sequence). The CDR3 extends over 13 amino acids. V lost 4 bases, J lost 0 bases, and 4 bases lay in between. The CDR3 spells CSAMLSGANVLTF. The CDR3, as DNA: TGCAGTGCTATGCTCTCTGGGGCCAACGTCCTGACTTTC.

The V gene is TRBV27, the J gene TRBJ2-1; 8 bases are a match to TRBD1. This CDR3 spans 12 amino acids. Trimming removed 5 bases from V and 13 bases from J; junction bases left unmatched: 7. The germline gives CDR1 MNHEY, CDR2 SMNVEV (reference sequence). This chain's CDR3 is CASSPLGQGQFF. The CDR3 nucleotides are TGTGCCAGCAGTCCCCTCGGACAGGGCCAGTTCTTC.

V usage is TRBV9 and J usage is TRBJ2-7, with TRBD2 identical over 7 bases. CDR1 and CDR2 from the germline V gene are SGDLS and YYNGEE. The CDR3 consists of 12 residues. V gave up 4 bases and J gave up 12 bases; unmatched junction bases: 10. The CDR3 nucleotides are TGTGCCAGCAGCACCCTTGCGGGGGAGTTGTACTTC. Protein product: CASSTLAGELYF.

This clonotype was counted a few times. The chain recombines TRBV12-3 or TRBV12-4 with TRBJ2-5; tentatively, D is TRBD1 or TRBD2 (5 bases each). This CDR3 is built from 14 residues. V was pared by 6 bases and J by 5 bases, with 16 bases between. This CDR3 is CASRRTRGTETQYF. CDR3 coding DNA: TGTGCCAGCAGGCGTACTAGAGGGACGGAGACCCAGTACTTC.

This chain links TRBV12-3 or TRBV12-4 with TRBJ2-5; possible D gene TRBD2, 6 bases. The CDR3 runs to 12 residues. V was cut by 8 bases and J by 2 bases, with 9 bases left in between. The CDR3 coding sequence is TGTGCCAGCCGGGCGGGACAAGAGACCCAGTACTTC. It is translated as CASRAGQETQYF.

This clonotype was counted a few times. The chain recombines TRBV7-6 with TRBJ2-1, with 8 nucleotides matching TRBD1. Germline V gives CDR1 SGHVS, CDR2 FNYEAQ. CDR3 size: 16 residues. Germline trimming cut 2 bases from V and 9 bases from J; bases unmatched to any gene: 12. Here the CDR3 reads CASSLSPDRVLGEQFF. The CDR3 DNA reads TGTGCCAGCAGCTTATCCCCGGACAGGGTCTTGGGTGAGCAGTTCTTC.

The chain is built from TRBV6-1 and TRBJ1-6; 9 positions match TRBD1. This CDR3 region has 15 residues. The germline V gene has CDR1 MNHNS and CDR2 SASEGT. V shed 4 bases, J shed 10 bases, and the junction held 8 bases outside the gene matches. The CDR3 loop reads CASSGTGGTGSPLHF. DNA of the CDR3: TGTGCCAGCAGTGGAACAGGGGGCACAGGGTCACCCCTCCACTTT.

The chain joins TRBV20-1 to TRBJ2-1; 10 nucleotides align to TRBD1. The germline V gene encodes CDR1 DFQATT and CDR2 SNEGSKA (reference sequence). With V trimmed by 4 bases and J by 4 bases, 7 bases remained unmatched. The CDR3 is made up of 15 amino acids. The CDR3 here is CSATIRTGGYNEQFF. In DNA form, the CDR3 reads TGCAGTGCTACAATCCGGACAGGGGGGTACAATGAGCAGTTCTTC.

This clonotype was detected a few times. The CDR3 sequence: CSLSGVNEQFF. For the CDR3, the DNA is TGCAGCCTTTCCGGGGTTAATGAGCAGTTCTTC. The chain is built from TRBV29-1 and TRBJ2-1, with D possibly being TRBD2 (5 bases). CDR3 length: 11 residues. The V end lost 8 bases, the J end lost 7 bases, and 12 bases lay between the germline ends. Germline V lookup: CDR1 SQVTM, CDR2 ANQGSEA.